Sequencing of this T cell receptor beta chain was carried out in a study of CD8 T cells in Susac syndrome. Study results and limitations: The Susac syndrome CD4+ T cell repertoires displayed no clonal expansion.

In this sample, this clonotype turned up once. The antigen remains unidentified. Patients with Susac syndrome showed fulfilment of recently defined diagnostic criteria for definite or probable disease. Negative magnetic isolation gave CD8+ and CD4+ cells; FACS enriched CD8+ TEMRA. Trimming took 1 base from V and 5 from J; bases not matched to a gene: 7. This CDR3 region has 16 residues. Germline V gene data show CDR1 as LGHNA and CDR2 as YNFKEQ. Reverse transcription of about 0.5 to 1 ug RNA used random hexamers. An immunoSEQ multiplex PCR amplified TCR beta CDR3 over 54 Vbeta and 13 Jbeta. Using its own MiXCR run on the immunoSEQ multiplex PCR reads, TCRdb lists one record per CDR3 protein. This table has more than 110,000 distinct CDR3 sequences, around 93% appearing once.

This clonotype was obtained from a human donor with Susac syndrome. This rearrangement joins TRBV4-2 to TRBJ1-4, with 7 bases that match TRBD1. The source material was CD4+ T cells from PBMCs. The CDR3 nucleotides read TGTGCCAGCAGCCAAGCCCCGCAGGGGGGGAATGAAAAACTGTTTTTT. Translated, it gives CASSQAPQGGNEKLFF.